This TCR beta chain was retrieved from a study of cytomegalovirus exposure and HLA in healthy donors. In the study overall: Of a few hundred genotyped donors, 81% clustered with self-reported Caucasian donors. Notes on the study in general: A later analysis linked a missense DCLRE1C variant to TCR beta V- and J-gene trimming. TCR beta chains numbering some 150 were designated cytomegalovirus-associated.

Donors had nominal health at sampling but likely had unrecorded immune exposures. The CDR3 loop spans 13 amino acids. Germline values: CDR1 MNHEY, CDR2 SVGAGI. Deletions cut 7 bases from V and 2 bases from J, with 9 bases between. In the case of this clone: Its antigen remains unidentified.

PCR primers comprised 60 Vbeta and 13 Jbeta primers. TCRdb's copy holds only in-frame clones and misses some; the assay was immunoSEQ multiplex PCR. The data contain 85,000 to 100,000 clones, under 65% of them singletons. The sample consisted of PBMCs. The receptor was isolated from a man aged 60-69 years in good health and CMV-seronegative. This rearrangement joins TRBV6-5 to TRBJ1-5; D is unresolved. The CDR3 nucleotides are TGTGCCAGCAACGCCGCGGGCAATCAGCCCCAGCATTTT. Amino acid sequence: CASNAAGNQPQHF.